The present entry profiles one TCR beta chain with its context. Its matching antigen is unknown. These data originate in a study of shared clonotypes between healthy human individuals. It was 200 to 250 ng DNA, 33,000 or so T cell genomes, that sorted-subset replicate PCRs used. Assay used: immunoSEQ multiplex PCR; TCRdb lists only in-frame clones, some missing. The table lists about 2.4 million clones, 90% to 95% of them singletons. Findings of the study overall: Deeper or shallower sequencing was expected to change how clonotypes are shared among donors. Among the subsets, naive ones generally showed larger estimated richness than memory ones. Researchers sampled only blood; tissue repertoires likely differ.

Sequenced input: naive CD4+ T cells from PBMCs. Sample subset: CD45RA+ positively selected. The clonotype comes from a young man in good health. Some clones in this sample may be carry-over from other donors' samples.

The CDR3 reads CASSDKFTVADLTF. In nucleotides, the CDR3 is TGTGCCAGCAGTGATAAGTTTACAGTTGCGGACCTCACCTTC. This chain joins TRBV25-1 and TRBJ1-2; D is unclear. This CDR3 region has 14 residues. In germline, CDR1 is MGHDK, CDR2 SYGVNS. Trimming pared 3 bases from V and 13 bases from J, leaving 21 bases between.